Reported below is one T cell receptor beta chain. Only in-frame clones appear in the TCRdb table, and some are missing; sequencing was by immunoSEQ multiplex PCR. The table records 150,000 to 200,000 clones, approximately 86% of them present only once. This record comes from a study of control samples from healthy donors and cancer patients. CDR1 is SNHLY, CDR2 FYNNEI, per germline. The V and J ends lost 8 bases and 4 bases respectively, with 11 bases between them. This CDR3 spans 13 amino acids. The sequence came from a woman aged 25-40 years in good health. The chain joins TRBV2 to TRBJ2-2; D may be TRBD1 (5 bases). Sequenced sample: blood. CDR3 sequence: CASLGRSTGELFF. The CDR3 nucleotides are TGTGCCAGCTTGGGGCGTTCCACCGGGGAGCTGTTTTTT.